The 11 T cell receptor beta chains given below trace back to one sample, sequenced in a study of monozygotic twins with inflammatory bowel disease. TCRdb re-called the 5' RACE reads and gives one entry per CDR3 protein, without DNA. Its clone listing holds a few hundred thousand distinct CDR3 sequences. The sample was blood. Source of these receptors: a human donor with ulcerative colitis or Crohn's disease, or a healthy co-twin of an affected twin (not recorded which).

The chain combines TRBV7-9 with TRBJ2-1; the D call of TRBD1 rests on TCRdb alone, since no DNA is present to check it. Germline values: CDR1 SEHNR, CDR2 FQNEAQ (reference sequence). This CDR3 is built from 13 residues. Here the CDR3 reads CASRGGGNNEQFF.

V and J are TRBV5-1 and TRBJ2-7. This CDR3 is 14 amino acids long. The germline CDR1 and CDR2 sequences are SGHRS and YFSETQ. CDR3 in amino acids: CASSVWENTYEQYF.

The CDR3 reads CASSEGDFPSQEQFF. The chain links TRBV9 to TRBJ2-1; TCRdb returns TRBD1, unconfirmable since there is no DNA. The CDR3 spans 15 residues. Looked up from germline, CDR1 is SGDLS and CDR2 is YYNGEE.

V and J are TRBV28 and TRBJ2-5; absent DNA, TCRdb's TRBD1 call cannot be checked. Looked up from germline, CDR1 is MDHEN and CDR2 is SYDVKM. The CDR3 covers 16 residues. Here the CDR3 reads CASSLIEGLPQETQYF.

CDR3 residues: CASSPLSNTEAFF. The J gene is TRBJ1-1, the V gene TRBV18. The CDR3 contains 13 residues. Germline-derived CDR1 and CDR2 are KGHSH and LQKENI.

CDR3 sequence: CASSLVGTSGGQETQYF. The chain links TRBV7-9 to TRBJ2-5; checking the TCRdb D call of TRBD2 is not possible without DNA. Per germline, CDR1 SEHNR and CDR2 FQNEAQ (reference sequence). The length of the CDR3 is 17 residues.

The gene calls are TRBV6-5 and TRBJ1-2. Germline lookup yields CDR1 MNHEY and CDR2 SVGAGI. The CDR3 runs 14 residues. Here the CDR3 reads CASSYFGQYYGYTF.

V usage is TRBV19 and J usage is TRBJ1-3; TCRdb designates TRBD1, a call that cannot be tested without DNA. CDR3 length: 15 residues. Germline V gene lookup returns CDR1 LNHDA and CDR2 SQIVND (reference sequence). The CDR3: CASSITGTDGNTIYF.

The chain combines TRBV5-4 with TRBJ1-1. CDR3 length: 14 amino acids. CDR1 is SGHNT, CDR2 YYREEE, per germline (reference sequence). The CDR3 spells CASSLGRVNTEAFF.

The J gene is TRBJ2-5, the V gene TRBV7-8. From germline, CDR1 is SGHVS and CDR2 FQNEAQ. The length of the CDR3 is 15 residues. CDR3 loop: CATSGWPVVQETQYF.

The J gene is TRBJ2-5, the V gene TRBV2; TCRdb's D gene call, TRBD1, goes unchecked for lack of DNA. Per the germline V gene, CDR1 is SNHLY and CDR2 is FYNNEI. The CDR3 length is 13 residues. The chain's CDR3 is CASTIRGLETQYF.